This T cell receptor beta chain is drawn from a study of blood T cell repertoires in COVID-19. Study-wide background: Nucleic acid was either cDNA or gDNA, and it came from T cells, B-cell-depleted T cells, or PBMCs.

In the original analysis: Amplification from reference gene primers served as the basis for estimated nucleated cell counts. The assay was immunoSEQ multiplex PCR, and TCRdb's table has in-frame clones only and misses some. From that table come the V and J calls and clone size; the DNA was used to work out D and trimming. The sample consists of about 65,000 clones, 75% to 90% of them appearing once. The CDR3 contains 16 residues. Germline CDR1 and CDR2: MGHRA and YSYEKL. V lost 4 bases and J lost 2; bases outside the gene matches: 8. Specimen: peripheral blood. J is TRBJ2-7 and V is TRBV4-1; 10 nucleotides agree with TRBD2. This clonotype was obtained from an elderly man with acute or convalescent COVID-19. The CDR3 loop is CASSPVGSGGPYEQYF. The CDR3 DNA is TGCGCCAGCAGCCCGGTCGGTAGCGGGGGGCCCTACGAGCAGTACTTC.